These 20 T cell receptor beta chains were sequenced from one sample in a study of cytomegalovirus exposure and HLA in healthy donors. Profiled with immunoSEQ multiplex PCR; TCRdb holds only in-frame clones, not every one. The sample consists of about 120,000 clones, approximately 87% of them appearing once. Source material: PBMCs. The receptors here all came from a woman in her 30s in good health and CMV-seropositive.

This sequence joins TRBV28 and TRBJ1-2; the match to TRBD1 covers 8 bases. Germline CDR1 and CDR2: MDHEN and SYDVKM. This CDR3 is built from 16 residues. The J segment lost 4 bases and the V segment lost 6 bases, leaving 13 bases of the junction unmatched. This chain's CDR3 is CASRPPGTGEPYGYTF. CDR3 sequence (DNA): TGTGCCAGCAGACCCCCCGGGACAGGCGAACCCTATGGCTACACCTTC.

The rearrangement links TRBV18 to TRBJ1-1; D is undetermined. CDR1 is KGHSH and CDR2 is LQKENI in the germline V gene. The CDR3 runs to 14 residues. Trimming left V 5 bases short and J 1 base short, with 11 bases between. The CDR3 sequence is CASSSRNGNTEAFF. CDR3 sequence (DNA): TGTGCCAGCTCATCTAGAAACGGGAACACTGAAGCTTTCTTT.

This chain links TRBV5-1 with TRBJ2-7, with TRBD1 matching 9 bases. There are 15 residues in the CDR3. V shed 0 bases, J shed 3 bases, and the junction held 4 bases outside the gene matches. In germline, CDR1 is SGHRS, CDR2 YFSETQ. CDR3 coding DNA: TGCGCCAGCAGCTTGGGGGGGACAGGGTACTACGAGCAGTACTTC. Amino acids: CASSLGGTGYYEQYF.

This chain links TRBV5-6 with TRBJ2-7, with D possibly TRBD1 on 6 matching bases. This CDR3 has 14 amino acids. V dropped 4 bases and J dropped 5 bases, with 16 bases sitting between them. The germline V gene has CDR1 SGHDT and CDR2 YYEEEE. The CDR3 spells CASSPPGVRDEQYF. CDR3 DNA sequence: TGTGCCAGCAGCCCCCCAGGGGTTCGCGACGAGCAGTACTTC.

This sequence joins TRBV11-2 and TRBJ2-7, with 13 bases lining up with TRBD2. Germline V lookup: CDR1 SGHAT, CDR2 FQNNGV. The length of the CDR3 is 15 residues. V trimming: 3 bases; J trimming: 2 bases; junction bases outside the gene matches: 1. The CDR3 loop is CASSFGTSGAYEQYF. CDR3 coding DNA: TGTGCCAGCAGCTTTGGGACTAGCGGGGCCTACGAGCAGTACTTC.

The chain employs TRBV13 and TRBJ1-2; 10 bases are shared with TRBD1. Germline V lookup: CDR1 PRHDT, CDR2 FYEKMQ (reference sequence). Germline trimming cut 2 bases from V and 6 bases from J; bases unmatched to any gene: 3. The CDR3 has 14 amino acids. In DNA, the CDR3 is TGTGCCAGCAGCTTAATTGGGACAGGGGATGGCTACACCTTC. Its protein product is CASSLIGTGDGYTF. The complete variable domain, with remaining parts taken from reference TRBV13 and TRBJ1-2, reads AAGVIQSPRHLIKEKRETATLKCYPIPRHDTVYWYQQGPGQDPQFLISFYEKMQSDKGSIPDRFSAQQFSDYHSELNMSSLELGDSALYFCASSLIGTGDGYTFGSGTRLTVV.

This chain connects TRBV18 to TRBJ1-1; 7 bases line up with TRBD1. Trimming removed 3 bases from V and 9 bases from J; junction bases left unmatched: 4. In germline, CDR1 is KGHSH, CDR2 LQKENI. The CDR3 consists of 12 residues. CDR3 DNA sequence: TGTGCCAGCTCACCTTCAGGGGGGAAAGCTTTCTTT. This gives the protein CASSPSGGKAFF.

The gene calls are TRBV7-2 and TRBJ2-1, with D hard to call. CDR1 is SGHTA, CDR2 FQGNSA, per germline. The CDR3 loop spans 13 amino acids. V lost 1 base, J lost 6 bases, and 7 bases lay in between. This CDR3 is CASSLVLLNEQFF. The CDR3 nucleotides read TGTGCCAGCAGCTTAGTTCTCCTCAATGAGCAGTTCTTC.

This clone was recorded only once. This chain links TRBV5-4 with TRBJ1-4; TRBD1 might be the D (6 bases). Germline-derived CDR1 and CDR2 are SGHNT and YYREEE (reference sequence). CDR3 length: 13 residues. V lost 2 bases to trimming and J lost 6 bases, with 8 bases between them. For the CDR3, the DNA is TGTGCCAGCAGCTTCCCAGGGGATGAAAAACTGTTTTTT. Its protein is CASSFPGDEKLFF.

This sequence joins TRBV30 and TRBJ2-5, with TRBD2 as a possible D gene (5 bases). The ends were cut back, 8 bases at V and 3 bases at J, with 16 bases in the middle. Germline V gene sequence: CDR1 GTSNPN, CDR2 SVGIG (reference sequence). This CDR3 spans 13 amino acids. The CDR3 DNA reads TGTGCCCGGGTGCAAGACGGGGAAGAGACCCAGTACTTC. Protein: CARVQDGEETQYF.

This clone appeared a single time. The gene calls are TRBV9 and TRBJ2-3; D gene uncertain. Per germline, CDR1 SGDLS and CDR2 YYNGEE. The V end lost 4 bases, the J end lost 0 bases, and 9 bases lay between the germline ends. This CDR3 region has 14 residues. Here the CDR3 DNA reads TGTGCCAGCAGCTCGAGGCCGAGCACAGATACGCAGTATTTT. This translates into CASSSRPSTDTQYF.

This chain connects TRBV7-2 to TRBJ2-2, with 7 positions matching TRBD1. The V and J ends lost 2 bases and 2 bases, in that order; junction bases with no gene match: 5. This CDR3 is 16 amino acids long. CDR1 and CDR2 from the germline V gene are SGHTA and FQGNSA. The CDR3 DNA sequence: TGTGCCAGCAGCTTAACGACAGGGCTCAACACCGGGGAGCTGTTTTTT. As protein: CASSLTTGLNTGELFF.

The V call is TRBV6-6, the J call TRBJ1-2, with a tentative D call TRBD1 (6 bases). The CDR3 is made up of 14 amino acids. Germline CDR1 reads MNHNY; CDR2 reads SVGAGI (reference sequence). V lost 10 bases, J lost 4 bases, and 19 bases lay in between. In DNA form, the CDR3 reads TGTGCCATCAAACGAGGGGGAAGAGGCTATGGCTACACCTTC. Protein sequence: CAIKRGGRGYGYTF.

The CDR3 bases are TGTGCCAGCTCGTCACCCGGGACAGGGGGTCAGCCCCAGCATTTT. This codes for CASSSPGTGGQPQHF. The rearrangement joins TRBV18 to TRBJ1-5, with 11 bases lining up with TRBD1. The V and J ends lost 6 bases and 6 bases, in that order; junction bases with no gene match: 7. Per germline, CDR1 KGHSH and CDR2 LQKENI. This CDR3 comprises 15 residues. Supplemented by reference TRBV18 and TRBJ1-5, the full variable domain reads NAGVMQNPRHLVRRRGQEARLRCSPMKGHSHVYWYRQLPEEGLKFMVYLQKENIIDESGMPKERFSAEFPKEGPSILRIQQVVRGDSAAYFCASSSPGTGGQPQHFGDGTRLSIL.

The chain is built from TRBV9 and TRBJ2-2, with D possibly TRBD1 on 6 matching bases. Germline-derived CDR1 and CDR2 are SGDLS and YYNGEE. Trimming took 3 bases from V and 4 from J, leaving 7 bases between them. The CDR3 sequence is 13 residues long. CDR3 coding DNA: TGTGCCAGCAGCGGAGGGGGCACCGGGGAGCTGTTTTTT. This encodes CASSGGGTGELFF.

This chain uses TRBV5-1 with TRBJ2-2; 11 bases align to TRBD1. Germline V gives CDR1 SGHRS, CDR2 YFSETQ. The CDR3 contains 15 residues. The V gene end was trimmed by 5 bases and the J gene end by 3 bases; junction bases not matched to a gene: 3. This CDR3 is CASRTGQGDTGELFF. As DNA, the CDR3 is TGCGCCAGCAGGACGGGACAGGGGGACACCGGGGAGCTGTTTTTT.

This rearrangement joins TRBV23-1 to TRBJ2-7; D might be TRBD1 (6 bases). TRBV23-1 is an open reading frame whose function is uncertain. CDR3 length equals 13 residues. V lost 3 bases to trimming and J lost 5 bases, with 11 bases between them. CDR3 protein: CASSQPDRDEQYF. As DNA, the CDR3 is TGCGCCAGCAGTCAGCCGGACAGAGACGAGCAGTACTTC.

The V call is TRBV6-1, the J call TRBJ1-5, with D maybe TRBD1 (6 bases). Per germline, CDR1 MNHNS and CDR2 SASEGT. The CDR3 spans 13 residues. The ends were cut back, 1 base at V and 5 bases at J, with 6 bases in the middle. For the CDR3, the DNA is TGTGCCAGCAGTGAAGACAGGGATCAGCCCCAGCATTTT. It encodes CASSEDRDQPQHF.

This sequence joins TRBV4-2 and TRBJ2-4; 7 nucleotides match TRBD2. This CDR3 is 14 amino acids long. The J segment lost 6 bases and the V segment lost 3 bases, leaving 5 bases of the junction unmatched. Germline V gene sequence: CDR1 LGHNA, CDR2 YNFKEQ. CDR3: CASSHGTNLNIQYF. The CDR3 DNA is TGTGCCAGCAGCCATGGGACTAACCTAAACATTCAGTACTTC.

This clone was counted once. Additional DNA sequences in this sample encode the identical CDR3. V is TRBV7-9 and J is TRBJ2-5, with D uncertain. Germline values: CDR1 SEHNR, CDR2 FQNEAQ (reference sequence). V was clipped by 5 bases and J by 4 bases, with 5 bases between them. The CDR3 sequence is 11 residues long. CDR3 amino acids: CASSRLETQYF. CDR3 DNA: TGTGCCAGCAGCCGACTAGAGACCCAGTACTTC.